Below are 29 T cell receptor beta chains sequenced from a single sample in a study of blood T cell repertoires in COVID-19. Here immunoSEQ multiplex PCR was the method, and the copy in TCRdb shows in-frame clones only, minus some. The sample has some 500,000 clones, roughly 91% seen once. Material: peripheral blood. The source of these receptors is a woman aged 45 to 65 with COVID-19, enrolled during active disease.

The V gene is TRBV3-1 (or the pseudogene TRBV3-2), the J gene TRBJ1-4, with no clear D. Trimming pared 0 bases from V and 7 bases from J, leaving 6 bases between. The CDR3 is made up of 13 amino acids. Germline values: CDR1 LGHDT, CDR2 YNNKEL (reference sequence). In nucleotides, the CDR3 is TGTGCCAGCAGCCAAGATCTGCGTGAAAAACTGTTTTTT. Protein sequence: CASSQDLREKLFF.

This chain links TRBV4-1 with TRBJ1-4; D gene ambiguous. The V and J ends lost 0 bases and 10 bases respectively, with 6 bases between them. There are 12 residues in the CDR3. Looked up from germline, CDR1 is MGHRA and CDR2 is YSYEKL. The CDR3 bases are TGCGCCAGCAGCCAAGAGGGAGTAAAACTGTTTTTT. This codes for CASSQEGVKLFF.

The chain recombines TRBV19 with TRBJ2-7; TRBD1 agrees at 7 bases. Germline assignment: CDR1 LNHDA and CDR2 SQIVND (reference sequence). Unmatched junction bases numbered 13, after V lost 7 bases and J lost 7 bases. The CDR3 runs 14 residues. CDR3 sequence reads: CASTHSRDSSEQYF. The CDR3 DNA reads TGTGCCAGTACACACAGCCGGGACAGTTCGGAGCAGTACTTC. The full variable domain, completed using reference TRBV19 and TRBJ2-7, is DGGITQSPKYLFRKEGQNVTLSCEQNLNHDAMYWYRQDPGQGLRLIYYSQIVNDFQKGDIAEGYSVSREKKESFPLTVTSAQKNPTAFYLCASTHSRDSSEQYFGPGTRLTVT.

The chain recombines TRBV27 with TRBJ1-2; 8 bases are shared with TRBD1. The junction had 4 bases not matched to a gene; V was cut back by 5 bases and J by 2 bases. CDR1 and CDR2 (germline): MNHEY, SMNVEV (reference sequence). The CDR3 consists of 14 residues. The CDR3 coding sequence is TGTGCCAGCAGTCTCCGGACAGGGAACTATGGCTACACCTTC. Encoded protein: CASSLRTGNYGYTF.

This chain joins TRBV30 and TRBJ2-1, with TRBD2 as a possible D gene (6 bases). The CDR3 sequence is 14 residues long. V was trimmed by 0 bases and J by 5 bases, leaving 11 bases between them. From germline, CDR1 is GTSNPN and CDR2 SVGIG (reference sequence). CDR3 residues: CAWSVGGTDNEQFF. In nucleotides, the CDR3 is TGTGCCTGGAGTGTTGGCGGGACGGACAATGAGCAGTTCTTC.

This chain uses TRBV6-5 with TRBJ1-2; TRBD1 is a possible D gene (5 bases). The V end was cut by 5 bases, the J end by 0 bases, with 13 bases between. This CDR3 has 15 amino acids. Germline V gene data show CDR1 as MNHEY and CDR2 as SVGAGI. The CDR3 here is CASSTRQITNYGYTF. As DNA, the CDR3 is TGTGCCAGCAGTACTCGACAGATTACTAACTATGGCTACACCTTC.

The rearrangement joins TRBV19 to TRBJ2-7; 7 nucleotides agree with TRBD2. With V trimmed by 4 bases and J by 2 bases, 5 bases remained unmatched. There are 14 residues in the CDR3. CDR1 LNHDA and CDR2 SQIVND come from the germline V gene (reference sequence). The CDR3 nucleotides read TGTGCCAGTAGTACCCCGGGGGGAACCTACGAGCAGTACTTC. This gives the protein CASSTPGGTYEQYF. The entire variable domain, with the rest obtained from reference TRBV19 and TRBJ2-7, is as follows: DGGITQSPKYLFRKEGQNVTLSCEQNLNHDAMYWYRQDPGQGLRLIYYSQIVNDFQKGDIAEGYSVSREKKESFPLTVTSAQKNPTAFYLCASSTPGGTYEQYFGPGTRLTVT.

V is TRBV7-9 and J is TRBJ2-7; possible D gene TRBD2, 7 bases. The germline V gene has CDR1 SEHNR and CDR2 FQNEAQ (reference sequence). The CDR3 extends over 16 amino acids. Trimming removed 1 base at V and 3 bases at J, with 16 bases between. This CDR3 is CASSLVGGALGYEQYF. The CDR3 DNA sequence: TGTGCCAGCAGCTTAGTTGGGGGGGCTCTCGGCTACGAGCAGTACTTC.

In its sample, this clone was seen once. The chain employs TRBV7-2 and TRBJ1-2; weak D call: TRBD1 (6 bases). CDR1 SGHTA and CDR2 FQGNSA come from the germline V gene. The CDR3 runs 15 residues. Trimming cost V 5 bases and J 2 bases, with 15 bases left between them. Here the CDR3 reads CASSEFRGANYGYTF. CDR3 nucleotides: TGTGCCAGCAGCGAATTCAGGGGAGCCAACTATGGCTACACCTTC.

This rearrangement joins TRBV5-1 to TRBJ1-2; 7 bases align to TRBD1. CDR1 and CDR2 (germline): SGHRS, YFSETQ. The J segment lost 3 bases and the V segment lost 3 bases, leaving 11 bases of the junction unmatched. This CDR3 region has 16 residues. CDR3 residues: CASSSDTGVRDYGYTF. The CDR3 DNA is TGCGCCAGCAGCTCGGACACAGGGGTTCGGGACTATGGCTACACCTTC. Based on the CDR3 plus reference TRBV5-1 and TRBJ1-2, the full variable domain is KAGVTQTPRYLIKTRGQQVTLSCSPISGHRSVSWYQQTPGQGLQFLFEYFSETQRNKGNFPGRFSGRQFSNSRSEMNVSTLELGDSALYLCASSSDTGVRDYGYTFGSGTRLTVV.

The chain joins TRBV7-9 to TRBJ1-1, with D maybe TRBD1 (5 bases). The CDR3 sequence is 12 residues long. CDR1 is SEHNR and CDR2 is FQNEAQ in the germline V gene (reference sequence). V was shortened by 4 bases and J by 10 bases, with 13 bases between the two germline ends. CDR3 bases: TGTGCCAGCAGCTCCCCCAGGGAGGGAGCTTTCTTT. Translation: CASSSPREGAFF.

The chain employs TRBV9 and TRBJ1-6, with 9 bases fitting TRBD1. V lost 3 bases and J lost 11; bases outside the gene matches: 9. Germline lookup yields CDR1 SGDLS and CDR2 YYNGEE. The CDR3 length is 15 residues. The CDR3 DNA reads TGTGCCAGCAGCGGGGGACAGGGAGTGCCGCCACCCCTCCACTTT. Translating it yields CASSGGQGVPPPLHF.

The chain employs TRBV18 and TRBJ1-2; D is possibly TRBD1 (5 bases). V lost 5 bases and J lost 4, with 14 bases in between. The CDR3 covers 14 residues. Germline values: CDR1 KGHSH, CDR2 LQKENI. The CDR3 DNA reads as TGTGCCAGCTCAGCGCGCGGACAACTCTATGGCTACACCTTC. Protein product: CASSARGQLYGYTF. The full variable domain, completed using reference TRBV18 and TRBJ1-2, is NAGVMQNPRHLVRRRGQEARLRCSPMKGHSHVYWYRQLPEEGLKFMVYLQKENIIDESGMPKERFSAEFPKEGPSILRIQQVVRGDSAAYFCASSARGQLYGYTFGSGTRLTVV.

This rearrangement joins TRBV30 to TRBJ1-2; 7 positions match TRBD1. Germline lookup yields CDR1 GTSNPN and CDR2 SVGIG (reference sequence). J was trimmed by 3 bases and V by 8 bases; bases with no gene match: 3. This CDR3 is built from 11 residues. In nucleotides, the CDR3 is TGTGCCGGAGACAGGGACTATGGCTACACCTTC. It translates to CAGDRDYGYTF. The full variable domain, rest sourced from reference TRBV30 and TRBJ1-2, is SQTIHQWPATLVQPVGSPLSLECTVEGTSNPNLYWYRQAAGRGLQLLFYSVGIGQISSEVPQNLSASRPQDRQFILSSKKLLLSDSGFYLCAGDRDYGYTFGSGTRLTVV.

CDR3 sequence: CSVEEGGASTDTQYF. DNA of the CDR3: TGCAGCGTTGAAGAAGGGGGCGCTAGCACAGATACGCAGTATTTT. The genes are TRBV29-1 and TRBJ2-3, with 7 bases that match TRBD1. The CDR3 covers 15 residues. The germline CDR1 and CDR2 sequences are SQVTM and ANQGSEA. Trimming removed 0 bases from V and 0 bases from J; junction bases left unmatched: 3.

The V and J genes are TRBV27 and TRBJ2-7; 7 positions agree with TRBD2. CDR1 is MNHEY, CDR2 SMNVEV, per germline (reference sequence). This CDR3 has 14 residues. V lost 3 bases, J lost 3 bases, and 5 bases stayed unmatched. In nucleotides, the CDR3 is TGTGCCAGCAGTTTTTCAGCGGGGATCTACGAGCAGTACTTC. As protein: CASSFSAGIYEQYF.

V gene TRBV5-6 combines with J gene TRBJ1-1; 8 nucleotides align to TRBD1. CDR3 length: 15 residues. The V segment lost 2 bases and the J segment 0 bases; nucleotides outside the gene matches: 3. Germline values: CDR1 SGHDT, CDR2 YYEEEE. The CDR3 DNA reads TGTGCCAGCAGCTTAGGACAGGGAATGAACACTGAAGCTTTCTTT. Translated, it gives CASSLGQGMNTEAFF. Together with reference TRBV5-6 and TRBJ1-1, the CDR3 gives the full variable domain: DAGVTQSPTHLIKTRGQQVTLRCSPKSGHDTVSWYQQALGQGPQFIFQYYEEEERQRGNFPDRFSGHQFPNYSSELNVNALLLGDSALYLCASSLGQGMNTEAFFGQGTRLTVV.

This chain connects TRBV11-2 to TRBJ1-6; weak D call: TRBD1 (5 bases). In germline, CDR1 is SGHAT, CDR2 FQNNGV. CDR3 size: 14 residues. V lost 3 bases, J lost 8 bases, and 11 bases lay in between. The CDR3 is CASSFSREDSPLHF. CDR3 coding DNA: TGTGCCAGCAGCTTCTCCAGGGAGGATTCACCCCTCCACTTT.

V is TRBV10-3 and J is TRBJ2-7; perhaps TRBD1 as D (6 bases). This CDR3 region has 16 residues. Trimming shortened V by 3 bases and J by 4 bases, and 19 bases separated the two germline ends. Germline CDR1 ENHRY, CDR2 SYGVKD. The CDR3 sequence: CAISDYRVRVTYEQYF. In DNA, the CDR3 is TGTGCCATCAGTGACTACAGGGTAAGAGTTACTTACGAGCAGTACTTC.

The genes are TRBV28 and TRBJ1-2, with a weak D call TRBD1 (6 bases). V shed 4 bases and J shed 7 bases, with 13 bases lying between them. The CDR3 totals 13 residues. Germline assignment: CDR1 MDHEN and CDR2 SYDVKM. CDR3 sequence: CASSWDINSGYTF. The CDR3 nucleotides are TGTGCCAGCAGTTGGGACATTAATAGTGGCTACACCTTC.

The chain employs TRBV19 and TRBJ1-4; the D gene is possibly TRBD1 (5 bases). Germline V gene data show CDR1 as LNHDA and CDR2 as SQIVND (reference sequence). Trimming shortened V by 8 bases and J by 5 bases, and 12 bases separated the two germline ends. The CDR3 loop spans 13 amino acids. In DNA, the CDR3 is TGTGCCAGTTCGACAGTGCGAAATGAAAAACTGTTTTTT. It specifies CASSTVRNEKLFF.

This chain uses TRBV5-4 with TRBJ1-6; perhaps TRBD1 as D (6 bases). The CDR3 extends over 16 amino acids. V lost 0 bases and J lost 9, with 16 bases in between. Germline CDR1 reads SGHNT; CDR2 reads YYREEE (reference sequence). CDR3 bases: TGTGCCAGCAGCTTGGCCAAGGAAGGGGGTCGTTCACCCCTCCACTTT. Translated: CASSLAKEGGRSPLHF.

The rearrangement joins TRBV6-6 to TRBJ1-2, with a tentative D call TRBD1 (6 bases). Trimming left V 8 bases short and J 3 bases short, with 13 bases between. CDR1 and CDR2 from the germline V gene are MNHNY and SVGAGI (reference sequence). The CDR3 has 13 residues. CDR3 DNA sequence: TGTGCCAGCCGCTCCCGGACAGACTATGGCTACACCTTC. Translating it yields CASRSRTDYGYTF.

This rearrangement joins TRBV5-8 to TRBJ1-4; D is possibly TRBD1 (5 bases). Trimming stripped 4 bases from V and 6 bases from J, with 13 bases between. The CDR3 sequence is 14 residues long. The germline V gene has CDR1 SGHTS and CDR2 YDEGEE. CDR3 DNA sequence: TGTGCCAGCAGCCTGGGACGGGTAGATGAAAAACTGTTTTTT. Encoded protein: CASSLGRVDEKLFF.

This chain uses TRBV6-5 with TRBJ1-2; perhaps TRBD1 as D (6 bases). Trimming took 4 bases from V and 7 from J, leaving 16 bases between them. Germline values: CDR1 MNHEY, CDR2 SVGAGI. The CDR3 has 14 amino acids. CDR3 protein: CASSLTGVLGGYTF. The CDR3 DNA reads as TGTGCCAGCAGTTTGACAGGAGTCCTGGGTGGCTACACCTTC.

This chain links TRBV6-5 with TRBJ2-3; the D is unclear. In germline, CDR1 is MNHEY, CDR2 SVGAGI. Deletions cut 0 bases from V and 8 bases from J, with 9 bases between. The CDR3 is 13 residues long. CDR3: CASSYSAAGTQYF. In nucleotides, the CDR3 is TGTGCCAGCAGTTACTCCGCCGCCGGTACGCAGTATTTT.

This clone was seen only once. This chain links TRBV7-8 with TRBJ1-5; 10 bases map to TRBD1. The CDR3 has 16 residues. Germline trimming cut 5 bases from V and 6 bases from J; bases unmatched to any gene: 10. Germline V gene data show CDR1 as SGHVS and CDR2 as FQNEAQ. The CDR3 sequence: CASSPWDRGASQPQHF. CDR3 bases: TGTGCCAGCAGCCCATGGGACAGGGGAGCCAGTCAGCCCCAGCATTTT.

This clone showed up just once. The gene calls are TRBV9 and TRBJ2-3; 9 bases match TRBD2. The CDR3 length is 15 residues. Losses at the gene ends were 4 bases for V and 0 bases for J; bases not matched to a gene: 3. The germline V gene encodes CDR1 SGDLS and CDR2 YYNGEE. This CDR3 reads CASSISGRSTDTQYF. CDR3 nucleotide sequence: TGTGCCAGCAGCATTAGCGGGAGAAGCACAGATACGCAGTATTTT.

The rearrangement joins TRBV7-3 to TRBJ2-6; the D gene is possibly TRBD2 (5 bases). Germline CDR1 reads SGHTA; CDR2 reads FQGTGA. V dropped 4 bases and J dropped 4 bases, with 14 bases sitting between them. CDR3 length equals 16 residues. The CDR3, as DNA: TGTGCCAGCAGCTCCAAGGACGGGGAGGGGGCCAACGTCCTGACTTTC. Translation gives CASSSKDGEGANVLTF.